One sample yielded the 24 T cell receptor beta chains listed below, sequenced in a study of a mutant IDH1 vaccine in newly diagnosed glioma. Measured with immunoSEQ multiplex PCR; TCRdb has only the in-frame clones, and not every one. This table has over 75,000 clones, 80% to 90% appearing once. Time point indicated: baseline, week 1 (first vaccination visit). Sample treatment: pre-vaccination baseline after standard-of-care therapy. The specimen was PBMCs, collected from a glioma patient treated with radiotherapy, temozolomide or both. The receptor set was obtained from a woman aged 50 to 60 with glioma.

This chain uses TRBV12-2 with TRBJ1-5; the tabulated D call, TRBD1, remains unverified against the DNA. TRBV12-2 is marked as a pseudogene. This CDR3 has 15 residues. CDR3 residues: CASRLGQGRNQPQHF. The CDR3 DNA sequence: TGTGCAAGTCGCTTAGGACAGGGGCGCAATCAGCCCCAGCATTTT.

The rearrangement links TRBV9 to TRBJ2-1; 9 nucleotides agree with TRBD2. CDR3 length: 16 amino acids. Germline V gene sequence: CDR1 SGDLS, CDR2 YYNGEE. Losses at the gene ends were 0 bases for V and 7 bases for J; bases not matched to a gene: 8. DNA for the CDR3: TGTGCCAGCAGCGTAGGAGTTAGCGGGAGTAAGAATGAGCAGTTCTTC. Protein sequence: CASSVGVSGSKNEQFF.

This CDR3 is CAISDSNEQFF. The CDR3 region has the DNA TGTGCCATCAGTGACAGCAATGAGCAGTTCTTC. The chain combines TRBV10-3 with TRBJ2-1; D remains unclear. The ends were cut back, 3 bases at V and 6 bases at J, with 3 bases in the middle. Germline V gene lookup returns CDR1 ENHRY and CDR2 SYGVKD. CDR3 length: 11 residues.

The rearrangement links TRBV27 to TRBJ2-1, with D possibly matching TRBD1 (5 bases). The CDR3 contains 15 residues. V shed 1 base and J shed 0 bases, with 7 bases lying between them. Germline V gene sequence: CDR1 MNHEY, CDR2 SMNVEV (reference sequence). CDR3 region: CASSLWGGSYNEQFF. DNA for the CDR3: TGTGCCAGCAGTTTATGGGGCGGCTCCTACAATGAGCAGTTCTTC.

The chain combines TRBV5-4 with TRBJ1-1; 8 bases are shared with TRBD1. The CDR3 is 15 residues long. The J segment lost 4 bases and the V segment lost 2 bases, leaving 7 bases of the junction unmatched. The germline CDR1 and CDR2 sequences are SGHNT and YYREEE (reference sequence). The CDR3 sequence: CASSFPGGGGTEAFF. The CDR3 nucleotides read TGTGCCAGCAGCTTCCCAGGGGGCGGTGGCACTGAAGCTTTCTTT.

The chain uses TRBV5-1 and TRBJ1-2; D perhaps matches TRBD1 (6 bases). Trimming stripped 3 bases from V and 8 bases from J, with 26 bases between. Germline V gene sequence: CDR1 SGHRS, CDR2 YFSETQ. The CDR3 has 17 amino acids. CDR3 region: CASSSPFGRGSWRGYTF. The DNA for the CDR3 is TGCGCCAGCAGCTCTCCTTTTGGCAGGGGCTCATGGAGGGGCTACACCTTC.

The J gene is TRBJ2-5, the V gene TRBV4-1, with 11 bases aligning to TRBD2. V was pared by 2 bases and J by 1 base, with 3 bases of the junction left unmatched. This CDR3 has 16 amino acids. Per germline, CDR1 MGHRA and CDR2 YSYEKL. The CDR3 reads CASSQRGTSGQETQYF. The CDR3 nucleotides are TGCGCCAGCAGCCAAAGGGGGACTAGCGGCCAAGAGACCCAGTACTTC.

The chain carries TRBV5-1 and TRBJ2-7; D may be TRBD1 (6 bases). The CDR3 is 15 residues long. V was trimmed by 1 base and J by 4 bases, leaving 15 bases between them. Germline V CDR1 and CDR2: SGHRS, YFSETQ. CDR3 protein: CASSLSQGKRYEQYF. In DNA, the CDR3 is TGCGCCAGCAGCTTGTCCCAGGGGAAAAGATACGAGCAGTACTTC.

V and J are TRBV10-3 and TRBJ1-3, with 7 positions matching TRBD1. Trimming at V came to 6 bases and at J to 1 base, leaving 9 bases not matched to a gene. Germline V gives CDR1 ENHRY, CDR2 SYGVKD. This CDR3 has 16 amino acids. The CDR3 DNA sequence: TGTGCCATCAGCCAAAAGGGACAGCCGTCTGGAAACACCATATATTTT. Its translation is CAISQKGQPSGNTIYF.

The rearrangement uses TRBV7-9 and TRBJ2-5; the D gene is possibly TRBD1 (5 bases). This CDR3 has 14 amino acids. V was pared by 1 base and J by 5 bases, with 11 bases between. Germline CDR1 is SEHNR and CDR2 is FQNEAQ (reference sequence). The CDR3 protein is CASSLESGPETQYF. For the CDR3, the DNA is TGTGCCAGCAGCTTAGAATCAGGGCCGGAGACCCAGTACTTC.

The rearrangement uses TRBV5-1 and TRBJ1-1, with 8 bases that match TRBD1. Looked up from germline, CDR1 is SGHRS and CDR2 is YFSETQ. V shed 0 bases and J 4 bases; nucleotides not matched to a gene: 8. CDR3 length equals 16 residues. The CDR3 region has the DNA TGCGCCAGCAGCTTGGCCGGACAGGGCTGGGGCACTGAAGCTTTCTTT. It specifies CASSLAGQGWGTEAFF.

The CDR3: CASSSSSGANEQFF. CDR3 coding DNA: TGTGCCAGCTCGTCCTCATCAGGTGCCAATGAGCAGTTCTTC. V gene TRBV18 combines with J gene TRBJ2-1; D is ambiguous. Germline V lookup: CDR1 KGHSH, CDR2 LQKENI. V was pared by 6 bases and J by 6 bases, with 15 bases between. The CDR3 is 14 residues long.

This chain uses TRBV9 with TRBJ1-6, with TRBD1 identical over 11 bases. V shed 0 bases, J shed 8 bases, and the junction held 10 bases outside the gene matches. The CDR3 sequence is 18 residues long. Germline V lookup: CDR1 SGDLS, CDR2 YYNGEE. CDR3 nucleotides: TGTGCCAGCAGCGTAGACCCCGGGACAGGGGGAAGGGATTCACCCCTCCACTTT. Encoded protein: CASSVDPGTGGRDSPLHF.

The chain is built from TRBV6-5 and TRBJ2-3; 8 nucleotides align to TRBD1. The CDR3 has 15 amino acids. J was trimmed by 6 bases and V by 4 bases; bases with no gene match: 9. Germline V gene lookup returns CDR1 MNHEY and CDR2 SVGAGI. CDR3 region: CASSSTSGTGDTQYF. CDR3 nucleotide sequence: TGTGCCAGCAGTTCCACCTCGGGGACAGGTGATACGCAGTATTTT.

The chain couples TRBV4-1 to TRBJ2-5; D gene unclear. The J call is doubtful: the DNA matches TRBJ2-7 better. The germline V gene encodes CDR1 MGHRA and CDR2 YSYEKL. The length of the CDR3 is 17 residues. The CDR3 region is CASSQVGASRARYEQYF. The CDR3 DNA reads TGCGCCAGCAGCCAAGTGGGCGCCTCCCGGGCCCGCTACGAGCAGTACTTC.

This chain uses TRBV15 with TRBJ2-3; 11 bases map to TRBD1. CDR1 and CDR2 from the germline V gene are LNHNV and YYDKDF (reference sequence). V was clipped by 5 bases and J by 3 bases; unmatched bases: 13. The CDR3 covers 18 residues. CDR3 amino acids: CATSPAGEGTGGTDTQYF. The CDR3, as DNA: TGTGCCACCAGCCCCGCGGGGGAGGGGACAGGGGGAACAGATACGCAGTATTTT.

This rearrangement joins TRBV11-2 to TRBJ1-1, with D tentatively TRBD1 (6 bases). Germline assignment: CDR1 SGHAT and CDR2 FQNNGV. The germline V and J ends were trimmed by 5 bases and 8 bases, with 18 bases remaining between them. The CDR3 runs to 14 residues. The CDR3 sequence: CASSNLRGALEAFF. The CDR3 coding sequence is TGTGCCAGCAGCAACCTAAGGGGGGCTCTGGAAGCTTTCTTT.

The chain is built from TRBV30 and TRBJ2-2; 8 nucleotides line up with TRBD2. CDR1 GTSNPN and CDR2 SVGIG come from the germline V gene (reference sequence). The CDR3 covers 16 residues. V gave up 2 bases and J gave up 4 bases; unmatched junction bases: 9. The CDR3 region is CAWSFSAGAGTGELFF. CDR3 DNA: TGTGCCTGGAGTTTCTCAGCGGGAGCGGGCACCGGGGAGCTGTTTTTT.

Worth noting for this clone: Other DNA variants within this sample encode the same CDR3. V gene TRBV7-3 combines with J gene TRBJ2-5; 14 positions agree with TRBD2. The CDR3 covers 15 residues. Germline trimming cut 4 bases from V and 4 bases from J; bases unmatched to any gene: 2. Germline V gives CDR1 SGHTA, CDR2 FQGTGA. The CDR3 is CASSSGLAGVETQYF. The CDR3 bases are TGTGCCAGCAGCTCGGGACTAGCGGGAGTAGAGACCCAGTACTTC.

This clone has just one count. The CDR3 DNA sequence: TGTGCCATCAGTCAGGGACAGGGCGCAAATCAGCCCCAGCATTTT. Its translation: CAISQGQGANQPQHF. The chain is built from TRBV10-3 and TRBJ1-5; 9 bases are a match to TRBD1. The CDR3 has 15 residues. Trimming removed 5 bases from V and 4 bases from J; junction bases left unmatched: 6. Germline V gene lookup returns CDR1 ENHRY and CDR2 SYGVKD.

CDR3 residues: CSVAGARDTQYF. The CDR3 DNA reads as TGCAGCGTTGCGGGGGCGCGGGATACGCAGTATTTT. The chain employs TRBV29-1 and TRBJ2-3; either TRBD1 or TRBD2 may supply D (6 bases each). The V gene's germline CDR1 is SQVTM and CDR2 ANQGSEA. The CDR3 runs to 12 residues. V lost 4 bases and J lost 6, with 11 bases in between.

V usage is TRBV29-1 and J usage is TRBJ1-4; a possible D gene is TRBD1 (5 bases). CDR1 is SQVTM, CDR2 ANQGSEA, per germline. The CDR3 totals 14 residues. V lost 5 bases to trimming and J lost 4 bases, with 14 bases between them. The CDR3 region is CSVHYGGINEKLFF. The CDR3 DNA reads TGCAGCGTTCATTACGGGGGGATTAATGAAAAACTGTTTTTT.

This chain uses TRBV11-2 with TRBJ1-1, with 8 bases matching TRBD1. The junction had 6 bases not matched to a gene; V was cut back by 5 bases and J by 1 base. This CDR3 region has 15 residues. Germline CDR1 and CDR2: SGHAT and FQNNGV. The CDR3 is CASSTYRGENTEAFF. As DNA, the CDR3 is TGTGCCAGCAGCACCTACAGGGGGGAGAACACTGAAGCTTTCTTT.

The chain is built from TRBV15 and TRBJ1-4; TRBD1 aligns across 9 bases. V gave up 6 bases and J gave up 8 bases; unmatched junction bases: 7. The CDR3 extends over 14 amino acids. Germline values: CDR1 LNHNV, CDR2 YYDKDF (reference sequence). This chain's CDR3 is CATSPQGAGEKLFF. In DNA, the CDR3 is TGTGCCACCAGTCCACAGGGGGCGGGGGAAAAACTGTTTTTT.